The present T cell receptor beta chain was sequenced within a study of T-cell reconstitution after alpha-beta-depleted transplantation in children. General study findings and limits: Among T cells one year after transplant, newly produced cells accounted for most counts and diversity. Alpha-beta T cells present about two months after transplant were reported to originate from several hundred expanded graft clones. Recipient T cells and thymic progenitors that survived gave rise to the high TCRbeta diversity observed at day 60 in some patients.

Unique molecular identifiers were built into the TCRbeta library. Via MiXCR, TCRdb re-called the PCR reads, giving one row per CDR3 protein. The sample holds more than 400,000 distinct CDR3 sequences; about an eighth are singletons and the top ten take 14%. The sample holds a few counts of this clonotype. The antigen is not known. Sequencing was performed on PBMCs, mostly from graft donor cells, taken 180 days after TCRalphabeta/CD19-depleted stem cell transplant. The clonotype comes from a female patient aged 2-15 years who had a stem cell transplant for aplastic anemia, so the T cells may come from the graft donor.

The CDR3 region is CSVETTSGRAATSKNTGELFF. The CDR3, as DNA: TGCAGCGTTGAGACGACTAGCGGGAGGGCCGCGACCTCTAAGAACACCGGGGAGCTGTTTTTT. The chain combines TRBV29-1 with TRBJ2-2; 14 bases match TRBD2. The CDR3 is made up of 21 amino acids. J was trimmed by 1 base and V by 3 bases; bases with no gene match: 16. Germline-derived CDR1 and CDR2 are SQVTM and ANQGSEA.